What follows are 17 T cell receptor beta chains derived from one specimen sequenced in a study of blood T cell repertoires in COVID-19. This table comes from immunoSEQ multiplex PCR, and its TCRdb copy is limited to in-frame clones, with some not included. The top ten hold around 6.4% of the sample, which has some 220,000 clones, about 82% seen once. The sequenced sample consisted of peripheral blood. The receptors derive from a woman aged 55-70 years with active or convalescent COVID-19.

The chain has TRBV27 and TRBJ2-7; 10 nucleotides agree with TRBD1. Per the germline V gene, CDR1 is MNHEY and CDR2 is SMNVEV (reference sequence). V dropped 5 bases and J dropped 4; count of bases not matched to a gene: 17. There are 18 residues in the CDR3. The CDR3 region has the DNA TGTGCCAGCAGTACCCTCAGCCCGGACAGGGGGAGTGTTTACGAGCAGTACTTC. Translation gives CASSTLSPDRGSVYEQYF.

This sequence joins TRBV18 and TRBJ2-5, with D unresolved. This CDR3 comprises 14 residues. Trimming cost V 8 bases and J 2 bases, with 15 bases left between them. The germline CDR1 and CDR2 sequences are KGHSH and LQKENI. This CDR3 is CASAERRNQETQYF. The CDR3 region has the DNA TGTGCCAGCGCAGAGCGCCGAAATCAAGAGACCCAGTACTTC. The full variable domain, rest sourced from reference TRBV18 and TRBJ2-5, is NAGVMQNPRHLVRRRGQEARLRCSPMKGHSHVYWYRQLPEEGLKFMVYLQKENIIDESGMPKERFSAEFPKEGPSILRIQQVVRGDSAAYFCASAERRNQETQYFGPGTRLLVL.

The chain joins TRBV19 to TRBJ1-5, with 7 bases identical to TRBD1. The ends lost 5 bases at V and 5 bases at J; junction bases unmatched: 3. The germline gives CDR1 LNHDA, CDR2 SQIVND (reference sequence). The CDR3 extends over 13 amino acids. The CDR3 protein is CASSRRGDQPQHF. For the CDR3, the DNA is TGTGCCAGTAGTCGCAGGGGGGATCAGCCCCAGCATTTT.

The chain is built from TRBV7-9 and TRBJ1-1; no definite D call. Germline V CDR1 and CDR2: SEHNR, FQNEAQ (reference sequence). V was cut by 2 bases and J by 5 bases, with 15 bases left in between. CDR3 length: 15 residues. The CDR3 here is CASSLSLRRRTEAFF. The CDR3 DNA sequence: TGTGCCAGCAGCTTATCATTACGGAGGAGGACTGAAGCTTTCTTT.

CDR3 region: CASSSDRGLIEQYV. Here the CDR3 DNA reads TGTGCCAGCAGCTCAGACAGGGGGCTGATCGAGCAGTACGTC. The V and J genes are TRBV28 and TRBJ2-7; 10 bases line up with TRBD1. The CDR3 consists of 14 residues. Trimming removed 6 bases from V and 6 bases from J; junction bases left unmatched: 8. The germline V gene has CDR1 MDHEN and CDR2 SYDVKM.

The CDR3 sequence is CASSHRDLDSPLHF. The CDR3 DNA reads TGTGCCAGCAGCCACAGGGATCTGGATTCACCCCTCCACTTT. The chain joins TRBV6-5 to TRBJ1-6, with a tentative D call TRBD1 (6 bases). The V end lost 6 bases, the J end lost 8 bases, and 14 bases lay between the germline ends. This CDR3 comprises 14 residues. CDR1 MNHEY and CDR2 SVGAGI come from the germline V gene.

The chain couples TRBV25-1 to TRBJ1-4; D possibly corresponds to TRBD1 (6 bases). Per germline, CDR1 MGHDK and CDR2 SYGVNS. The CDR3 totals 15 residues. The V gene lost 2 bases and the J gene lost 8 bases, with 15 bases spanning the gap. CDR3 bases: TGTGCCAGCAGTGAACCTCGGGGGGCAGGGGAAAAACTGTTTTTT. Its translation is CASSEPRGAGEKLFF. Using reference TRBV25-1 and TRBJ1-4 for the parts outside the CDR3, the full variable domain is EADIYQTPRYLVIGTGKKITLECSQTMGHDKMYWYQQDPGMELHLIHYSYGVNSTEKGDLSSESTVSRIRTEHFPLTLESARPSHTSQYLCASSEPRGAGEKLFFGSGTQLSVL.

J is TRBJ2-5 and V is TRBV12-3 or TRBV12-4; D remains ambiguous. The CDR3 is 12 amino acids. V lost 6 bases to trimming and J lost 5 bases, with 10 bases between them. The DNA for the CDR3 is TGTGCCAGCAGCCGGATGAGGGAGACCCAGTACTTC. Its translation: CASSRMRETQYF.

This clone has just one count. This chain connects TRBV28 to TRBJ2-7; weak D call: TRBD1 (6 bases). Germline V gene lookup returns CDR1 MDHEN and CDR2 SYDVKM. Between the trimmed V and J ends, which lost 8 bases and 5 bases, there was a span of 19 bases. CDR3 length: 14 amino acids. The CDR3 loop reads CASGPPGRGHEQYV. Here the CDR3 DNA reads TGTGCCAGCGGCCCGCCGGGCAGGGGCCACGAGCAGTACGTC.

The chain employs TRBV7-6 and TRBJ2-2; D ambiguous. Germline CDR1 reads SGHVS; CDR2 reads FNYEAQ. The CDR3 is made up of 16 amino acids. Trimming stripped 6 bases from V and 7 bases from J, with 21 bases between. The CDR3 bases are TGTGCCAGCAGTTCACCAAATACTGAGGTCGACGGGGAGCTGTTTTTT. Residues: CASSSPNTEVDGELFF.

The V and J genes are TRBV14 and TRBJ2-5, with D maybe TRBD2 (6 bases). Germline loops: CDR1 SGHDN, CDR2 FVKESK. The CDR3 totals 16 residues. The V end lost 1 base, the J end lost 5 bases, and 17 bases lay between the germline ends. The CDR3 sequence is CASSQVRGSRGETQYF. CDR3 sequence (DNA): TGTGCCAGCAGCCAAGTTCGGGGGTCGAGGGGTGAGACCCAGTACTTC.

This sequence joins TRBV18 and TRBJ2-5; tentatively, D is TRBD1 (6 bases). Germline V gene data show CDR1 as KGHSH and CDR2 as LQKENI. This CDR3 region has 14 residues. Trimming shortened V by 6 bases and J by 2 bases, and 13 bases separated the two germline ends. As DNA, the CDR3 is TGTGCCAGCTCTCTGGACCAGGGGCAAGAGACCCAGTACTTC. Amino acids: CASSLDQGQETQYF.

The chain employs TRBV5-6 and TRBJ2-3; 9 nucleotides match TRBD1. Germline V lookup: CDR1 SGHDT, CDR2 YYEEEE. With V trimmed by 4 bases and J by 4 bases, 10 bases remained unmatched. The CDR3 has 16 residues. The CDR3 spells CASSTGDRVWADTQYF. For the CDR3, the DNA is TGTGCCAGCAGCACGGGGGACAGGGTGTGGGCAGATACGCAGTATTTT.

This clone has just a few counts. The chain recombines TRBV6-2 or TRBV6-3 with TRBJ2-2, with 10 bases fitting TRBD2. There are 21 residues in the CDR3. Germline-derived CDR1 and CDR2 are MNHEY and SVGEGT. V was clipped by 2 bases and J by 0 bases; unmatched bases: 15. For the CDR3, the DNA is TGTGCCAGCAGTTACCCGACCAGGGCTAGCGGGGGCCTGGCGAACACCGGGGAGCTGTTTTTT. Translating it yields CASSYPTRASGGLANTGELFF.

The chain joins TRBV11-2 to TRBJ1-6, with no clear D. Germline V gene data show CDR1 as SGHAT and CDR2 as FQNNGV. V was cut by 3 bases and J by 7 bases, with 10 bases left in between. This CDR3 has 14 amino acids. The CDR3 loop reads CASSFPAGNSPLHF. The CDR3 DNA reads as TGTGCCAGCAGCTTCCCGGCGGGGAATTCACCCCTCCACTTT.

CDR3 residues: CASSSGQHVNSYEQYF. DNA for the CDR3: TGTGCCAGCAGTTCGGGACAGCACGTCAACTCCTACGAGCAGTACTTC. The chain links TRBV27 to TRBJ2-7; 7 positions match TRBD1. The CDR3 loop spans 16 amino acids. Germline CDR1 MNHEY, CDR2 SMNVEV (reference sequence). The junction had 9 bases not matched to a gene; V was cut back by 4 bases and J by 0 bases.

The chain recombines TRBV15 with TRBJ2-1; TRBD2 matches 9 bases. V gave up 0 bases and J gave up 9 bases; unmatched junction bases: 6. The CDR3 sequence is 15 residues long. Germline loops: CDR1 LNHNV, CDR2 YYDKDF (reference sequence). The CDR3 is CATSREREGRVEQFF. The DNA of the CDR3 is TGTGCCACCAGCAGAGAGCGGGAGGGCCGGGTTGAGCAGTTCTTC.